A single sample is the source of the 9 T cell receptor beta chains below, sequenced in a study of tumor-infiltrating lymphocytes in primary liver carcinoma. Taking about 17-32 mg of unsorted bulk tissue, the authors co-extracted RNA and DNA. TCR beta cDNA was reverse-transcribed from about 0.45 ug of total RNA. The reaction used a constant-region primer and ProtoScript II reverse transcriptase. Modified slightly, ARM-PCR produced TCR beta libraries over three nested multiplex PCR rounds. TRBV1-TRBV30 forward and Cbeta reverse primers drove the first two approximately 10-cycle rounds. TCRdb reprocessed the multiplex PCR reads via MiXCR and lists one record per CDR3 protein. The sample holds 84,000 or so distinct CDR3 sequences, approximately 72% seen once. Sequencing input: liver tumor tissue from sampling region 1. Subset of the sample: tumor region T1, superior pole. Receptors originate from a man aged 35 to 55 with primary liver carcinoma and hepatitis B virus infection.

Worth noting for this clonotype: A junction boundary mismatches the germline segment, possibly from a read error. The rearrangement joins TRBV12-3 or TRBV12-4 to TRBJ2-7; D is undetermined. The CDR3 covers 13 residues. CDR3 bases: TGTGCCAGCACTCGACTGGAATACTACGAACAGTACTTC. This codes for CASTRLEYYEQYF.

Regarding this clonotype: Because the CDR3 is missing its conserved closing phenylalanine or tryptophan, this is likely a read error. This chain connects TRBV6-5 to TRBJ2-1; 8 positions agree with TRBD1. This CDR3 has 17 residues. V lost 6 bases, J lost 3 bases, and 13 bases stayed unmatched. Germline V lookup: CDR1 MNHEY, CDR2 SVGAGI. The CDR3 coding sequence is TGTGCCAGCAGCCCCCTTACCCCTGGACAGGGCTACAATGAGCAGTTCTCC. Translating gives CASSPLTPGQGYNEQFS.

The chain joins TRBV11-2 to TRBJ1-5; a weak D match, TRBD1 (5 bases). CDR1 is SGHAT and CDR2 is FQNNGV in the germline V gene. The CDR3 length is 14 residues. With 1 base removed from V and 9 bases from J, the gap between germline ends came to 13 bases. The CDR3 is CASSLGQGVVPQHF. CDR3 DNA sequence: TGTGCCAGCAGCTTAGGCCAGGGAGTAGTGCCCCAGCATTTT.

V gene TRBV11-2 combines with J gene TRBJ2-3; D is possibly TRBD1 (6 bases). The V end lost 4 bases, the J end lost 10 bases, and 18 bases lay between the germline ends. The V gene's germline CDR1 is SGHAT and CDR2 FQNNGV. CDR3 length equals 14 residues. CDR3 sequence reads: CASSSSRGSDAQYF. DNA for the CDR3: TGTGCCAGCAGCTCATCCAGGGGATCAGACGCGCAGTATTTT.

Concerning this clonotype itself: Relative to the germline gene, one junction end is altered; a read error may explain this. This chain connects TRBV29-1 to TRBJ2-1, with a weak D call TRBD1 (5 bases). CDR3 length: 13 residues. Germline assignment: CDR1 SQVTM and CDR2 ANQGSEA. The CDR3 is CSVDGHGGNEQFF. In DNA, the CDR3 is TGCAGTGTTGATGGACATGGTGGAAATGAGCAGTTCTTC.

Notes on this clonotype: The junction and the germline gene differ at one end; a read error may be behind it. The V call is TRBV2, the J call TRBJ2-1; 9 bases match TRBD2. Germline lookup yields CDR1 SNHLY and CDR2 FYNNEI. CDR3 length: 19 residues. The CDR3 DNA sequence: TGTGCCAGCCGTGAGTCGCGGGGGGGCCCGAGAAGCTCCTGTAATGAGCAGTTCTTC. Encoded protein: CASRESRGGPRSSCNEQFF.

This clonotype was detected ten times or more. The chain couples TRBV29-1 to TRBJ2-5; 7 bases line up with TRBD1. The CDR3 spans 12 residues. Unmatched junction bases numbered 5, after V lost 4 bases and J lost 6 bases. Germline CDR1 SQVTM, CDR2 ANQGSEA. As DNA, the CDR3 is TGCAGCGTTGGAGGGGGCGGTAAGACCCAGTACTTC. Its translation: CSVGGGGKTQYF.

In the case of this clonotype: The conserved phenylalanine or tryptophan is not found at the CDR3 terminus, so this likely reflects a read error. The chain couples TRBV11-2 to TRBJ2-7; perhaps TRBD2 as D (5 bases). Germline CDR1 and CDR2: SGHAT and FQNNGV. V shed 7 bases and J shed 5 bases, with 21 bases lying between them. The CDR3 consists of 15 residues. In DNA, the CDR3 is TGTGCCAGCACCCCCTTGGAAGCGGCCCAAAACGAGCAGTACTTA. The encoded protein is CASTPLEAAQNEQYL.

CDR3 DNA sequence: TGTGCCAGCAGAGAGTTTCAGACGAACACTGAAGCTTTCTTT. Its protein product is CASREFQTNTEAFF. The chain is built from TRBV28 and TRBJ1-1; D ambiguous. Germline CDR1 reads MDHEN; CDR2 reads SYDVKM. This CDR3 has 14 amino acids. The V end lost 6 bases, the J end lost 1 base, and 12 bases lay between the germline ends. Supplemented by reference TRBV28 and TRBJ1-1, the full variable domain reads DVKVTQSSRYLVKRTGEKVFLECVQDMDHENMFWYRQDPGLGLRLIYFSYDVKMKEKGDIPEGYSVSREKKERFSLILESASTNQTSMYLCASREFQTNTEAFFGQGTRLTVV.